The 18 T cell receptor beta chains below come from one sample, sequenced in a study of shared clonotypes between healthy human individuals. Measured with immunoSEQ multiplex PCR; TCRdb has only the in-frame clones, and not every one. The sample contains 950,000 to 1,100,000 clones, about 74% of which appear only once. The material sequenced was memory CD4+ T cells sorted from blood. Stated subset: CD45RA-negative fraction. The receptors here all came from a man younger than 30 in good health.

J is TRBJ1-5 and V is TRBV2; D possibly corresponds to TRBD1 (5 bases). This CDR3 has 13 residues. Looked up from germline, CDR1 is SNHLY and CDR2 is FYNNEI. Trimming shortened V by 6 bases and J by 3 bases, and 9 bases separated the two germline ends. CDR3 in amino acids: CASRGQNNQPQHF. The CDR3, as DNA: TGTGCCAGCAGGGGGCAGAACAATCAGCCCCAGCATTTT.

This clone appeared many times. The rearrangement links TRBV10-2 to TRBJ1-1; no definite D call. Germline V gene lookup returns CDR1 WSHSY and CDR2 SAAADI. This CDR3 has 14 amino acids. V dropped 0 bases and J dropped 7 bases, with 12 bases sitting between them. The chain's CDR3 is CASSESGIGSEAFF. The CDR3 DNA follows: TGCGCCAGCAGTGAGTCTGGCATTGGAAGTGAAGCTTTCTTT.

The DNA of the CDR3 is TGCGCCAGCAGCGGACCCTCGGGGGACGAGCAGTACTTC. This translates into CASSGPSGDEQYF. V usage is TRBV5-1 and J usage is TRBJ2-7; possible D gene TRBD2, 6 bases. CDR1 and CDR2 (germline): SGHRS, YFSETQ. This CDR3 contains 13 residues. Trimming pared 4 bases from V and 5 bases from J, leaving 13 bases between. The entire variable domain, with the rest obtained from reference TRBV5-1 and TRBJ2-7, is as follows: KAGVTQTPRYLIKTRGQQVTLSCSPISGHRSVSWYQQTPGQGLQFLFEYFSETQRNKGNFPGRFSGRQFSNSRSEMNVSTLELGDSALYLCASSGPSGDEQYFGPGTRLTVT.

CDR3 sequence reads: CAIRATGDQPQHF. In DNA form, the CDR3 reads TGTGCCATCAGGGCGACAGGGGATCAGCCCCAGCATTTT. V is TRBV10-3 and J is TRBJ1-5; 8 nucleotides agree with TRBD1. V shed 6 bases, J shed 5 bases, and the junction held 3 bases outside the gene matches. Germline lookup yields CDR1 ENHRY and CDR2 SYGVKD. This CDR3 region has 13 residues.

This chain links TRBV11-2 with TRBJ1-6; 10 bases map to TRBD1. Per the germline V gene, CDR1 is SGHAT and CDR2 is FQNNGV. The CDR3 totals 14 residues. With V trimmed by 7 bases and J by 8 bases, 5 bases remained unmatched. The CDR3 coding sequence is TGTGCCAGCACCCCGGGACAGGGGTATTCACCCCTCCACTTT. It encodes CASTPGQGYSPLHF. The variable domain in full, with the rest retrieved from reference TRBV11-2 and TRBJ1-6, is EAGVAQSPRYKIIEKRQSVAFWCNPISGHATLYWYQQILGQGPKLLIQFQNNGVVDDSQLPKDRFSAERLKGVDSTLKIQPAKLEDSAVYLCASTPGQGYSPLHFGNGTRLTVT.

The chain has TRBV7-2 and TRBJ1-2, with D tentatively TRBD1 (6 bases). The CDR3 totals 13 residues. The ends were cut back, 4 bases at V and 4 bases at J, with 10 bases in the middle. CDR1 SGHTA and CDR2 FQGNSA come from the germline V gene. CDR3 amino acids: CASSSGQFYGYTF. CDR3 bases: TGTGCCAGCAGCTCCGGACAGTTCTATGGCTACACCTTC.

This clone has just a few counts. The CDR3 coding sequence is TGCGCCAGCAGCCTCCCCGGGGTTCCTAATTCACCCCTCCACTTT. It translates to CASSLPGVPNSPLHF. This sequence joins TRBV4-1 and TRBJ1-6, with D uncertain. V was clipped by 4 bases and J by 6 bases, with 13 bases between them. Germline-derived CDR1 and CDR2 are MGHRA and YSYEKL. CDR3 length: 15 amino acids.

The V call is TRBV5-1, the J call TRBJ1-2; no definite D call. V gave up 0 bases and J gave up 2 bases, with 8 bases separating them. Germline CDR1 is SGHRS and CDR2 is YFSETQ. There are 14 residues in the CDR3. CDR3 nucleotides: TGCGCCAGCAGCTTGGAGGACGGGAACTATGGCTACACCTTC. Translated: CASSLEDGNYGYTF.

The chain is built from TRBV5-1 and TRBJ2-2, with 9 bases lining up with TRBD2. This CDR3 has 14 amino acids. Trimming took 6 bases from V and 4 from J; bases not matched to a gene: 4. Germline assignment: CDR1 SGHRS and CDR2 YFSETQ. The CDR3 DNA sequence: TGCGCCAGCACCCTAGCGGGGAGCACCGGGGAGCTGTTTTTT. Protein: CASTLAGSTGELFF.

On this clone: A read error may explain this, as a much larger clone is one base away. The gene calls are TRBV5-4 and TRBJ2-2; D is unclear. Germline CDR1 and CDR2: SGHNT and YYREEE (reference sequence). V was trimmed by 0 bases and J by 3 bases, leaving 3 bases between them. The CDR3 consists of 13 residues. The CDR3 nucleotides are TGTGCCAGCAGCTTGGAATACACCGGGGAGCTGTTTTTT. This sequence encodes CASSLEYTGELFF.

The V call is TRBV5-8, the J call TRBJ1-2; 9 bases are a match to TRBD1. J lost 3 bases, V lost 1 base, and 1 base had no gene match. Germline CDR1 and CDR2: SGHTS and YDEGEE. This CDR3 has 14 amino acids. CDR3 sequence reads: CASSLWTGDYGYTF. For the CDR3, the DNA is TGTGCCAGCAGCTTGTGGACAGGGGACTATGGCTACACCTTC.

CDR3 bases: TGTGCCAGCAGTCAACAGAGGGTGTACCAAGAGACCCAGTACTTC. Translation gives CASSQQRVYQETQYF. The rearrangement uses TRBV5-8 and TRBJ2-5; D might be TRBD2 (5 bases). Trimming shortened V by 5 bases and J by 0 bases, and 14 bases separated the two germline ends. The germline CDR1 and CDR2 sequences are SGHTS and YDEGEE. This CDR3 contains 15 residues. Full variable domain (outside the CDR3, taken from reference TRBV5-8 and TRBJ2-5): EAGVTQSPTHLIKTRGQQATLRCSPISGHTSVYWYQQALGLGLQFLLWYDEGEERNRGNFPPRFSGRQFPNYSSELNVNALELEDSALYLCASSQQRVYQETQYFGPGTRLLVL.

The chain uses TRBV5-1 and TRBJ2-7; D is possibly TRBD2 (6 bases). V gave up 1 base and J gave up 7 bases, with 18 bases separating them. CDR1 and CDR2 from the germline V gene are SGHRS and YFSETQ. The CDR3 runs to 15 residues. The chain's CDR3 is CASSLLSGGGGEQYF. The CDR3 nucleotides are TGCGCCAGCAGCTTGTTGTCCGGGGGAGGAGGTGAGCAGTACTTC.

This clone has ten or more counts. The V call is TRBV5-1, the J call TRBJ2-3; 10 nucleotides agree with TRBD1. CDR1 is SGHRS, CDR2 YFSETQ, per germline. There are 17 residues in the CDR3. Trimming at V came to 4 bases and at J to 4 bases, leaving 12 bases not matched to a gene. CDR3 region: CASSLRTGQGIPDTQYF. The CDR3 DNA reads as TGCGCCAGCAGCCTGCGAACGGGACAGGGGATCCCAGATACGCAGTATTTT.

In its sample, this clone was seen a few times. Other nucleotide sequences from this sample produce the same CDR3. The chain couples TRBV6-1 to TRBJ1-5; maybe TRBD1 (6 bases). With 2 bases removed from V and 2 bases from J, the gap between germline ends came to 10 bases. CDR3 length: 15 amino acids. Germline CDR1 reads MNHNS; CDR2 reads SASEGT. The CDR3 DNA reads TGTGCCAGCAGTGAACTAGGGGGGGGCAATCAGCCCCAGCATTTT. Translated: CASSELGGGNQPQHF.

This chain uses TRBV27 with TRBJ2-7; 7 nucleotides line up with TRBD1. Trimming took 4 bases from V and 6 from J; bases not matched to a gene: 6. The germline gives CDR1 MNHEY, CDR2 SMNVEV (reference sequence). The CDR3 extends over 13 amino acids. The CDR3 DNA reads as TGTGCCAGCAGTTCGCCAGACAGGGCCGAGCAGTACTTC. It encodes CASSSPDRAEQYF.

V gene TRBV5-1 combines with J gene TRBJ1-6; D not certain. Germline V gene sequence: CDR1 SGHRS, CDR2 YFSETQ. CDR3 length equals 14 residues. Trimming removed 3 bases at V and 3 bases at J, with 7 bases between. CDR3 nucleotides: TGCGCCAGCAGCTCGGACGGCTATAATTCACCCCTCCACTTT. This translates into CASSSDGYNSPLHF.

The genes are TRBV7-9 and TRBJ1-1; D gene unclear. The CDR3 sequence is 14 residues long. The germline CDR1 and CDR2 sequences are SEHNR and FQNEAQ (reference sequence). Trimming took off 1 base at V and 4 bases at J, with 10 bases between the two ends. This CDR3 reads CASSLDGTSTEAFF. In nucleotides, the CDR3 is TGTGCCAGCAGCTTAGATGGCACCAGCACTGAAGCTTTCTTT.